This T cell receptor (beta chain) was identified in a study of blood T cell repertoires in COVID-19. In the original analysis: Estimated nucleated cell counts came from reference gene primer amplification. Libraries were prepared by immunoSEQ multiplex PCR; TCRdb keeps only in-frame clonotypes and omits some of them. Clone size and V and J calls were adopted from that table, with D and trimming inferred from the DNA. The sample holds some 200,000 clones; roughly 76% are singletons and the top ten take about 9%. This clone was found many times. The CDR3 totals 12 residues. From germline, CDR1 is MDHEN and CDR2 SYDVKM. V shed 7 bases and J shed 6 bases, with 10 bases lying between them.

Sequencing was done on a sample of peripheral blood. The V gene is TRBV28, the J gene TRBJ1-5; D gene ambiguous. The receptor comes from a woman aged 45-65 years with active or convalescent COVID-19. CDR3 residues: CASTKFGQPQHF. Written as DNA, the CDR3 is TGTGCCAGCACAAAGTTCGGTCAGCCCCAGCATTTT.